Each of the 26 T cell receptor beta chains below was sequenced from the same sample in a study of OX40 agonist ivuxolimab in advanced cancers. The protocol was immunoSEQ multiplex PCR, while the TCRdb copy is restricted to in-frame clones and leaves out a portion. The sample includes under 70,000 clones, approximately 84% of them seen just once. The material sequenced was CD4+ or CD8+ T cells sorted from blood, taken in a trial of the OX40 agonist ivuxolimab. The receptors derive from an adult with an advanced solid tumor such as melanoma, head and neck, liver or kidney cancer.

This rearrangement joins TRBV7-2 to TRBJ2-2, with TRBD1 matching over 9 bases. Trimming at V came to 5 bases and at J to 6 bases, leaving 1 base not matched to a gene. The CDR3 is 13 residues long. Per the germline V gene, CDR1 is SGHTA and CDR2 is FQGNSA. The CDR3: CASSRQGAGELFF. Here the CDR3 DNA reads TGTGCCAGCAGCCGACAGGGGGCCGGGGAGCTGTTTTTT.

The chain carries TRBV18 and TRBJ1-2; tentative D call: TRBD1 (6 bases). Trimming removed 3 bases at V and 8 bases at J, with 13 bases between. Germline CDR1 and CDR2: KGHSH and LQKENI. There are 13 residues in the CDR3. The DNA for the CDR3 is TGTGCCAGCTCACCGGCGGACAGCCGAGGCTACACCTTC. It codes for CASSPADSRGYTF.

The V and J genes are TRBV9 and TRBJ2-3, with D hard to call. Looked up from germline, CDR1 is SGDLS and CDR2 is YYNGEE. The CDR3 loop spans 15 amino acids. V was shortened by 2 bases and J by 0 bases, with 10 bases between the two germline ends. The CDR3 loop is CASSVDISSTDTQYF. The CDR3 DNA is TGTGCCAGCAGCGTCGACATTTCCAGCACAGATACGCAGTATTTT.

This chain joins TRBV30 and TRBJ1-3, with unresolved D. Germline CDR1 GTSNPN, CDR2 SVGIG (reference sequence). Trimming shortened V by 6 bases and J by 1 base, and 13 bases separated the two germline ends. There are 14 residues in the CDR3. The CDR3 DNA reads as TGTGCCTGCCAAAGAAGCGGGTCTGGAAACACCATATATTTT. Amino acid sequence: CACQRSGSGNTIYF.

This sequence joins TRBV2 and TRBJ2-3, with 11 bases matching TRBD2. This CDR3 spans 18 amino acids. The ends lost 1 base at V and 0 bases at J; junction bases unmatched: 6. Germline CDR1 and CDR2: SNHLY and FYNNEI. Here the CDR3 reads CASSEGLAGGDSTDTQYF. In DNA, the CDR3 is TGTGCCAGCAGTGAAGGTCTAGCGGGGGGAGATAGCACAGATACGCAGTATTTT.

The chain joins TRBV5-4 to TRBJ2-3; 7 bases fit TRBD2. The length of the CDR3 is 14 residues. Trimming removed 2 bases from V and 2 bases from J; junction bases left unmatched: 2. In germline, CDR1 is SGHNT, CDR2 YYREEE (reference sequence). The CDR3 loop is CASSLTSDTDTQYF. In nucleotides, the CDR3 is TGTGCCAGCAGCTTAACTAGCGACACAGATACGCAGTATTTT. The full variable domain, completed using reference TRBV5-4 and TRBJ2-3, is ETGVTQSPTHLIKTRGQQVTLRCSSQSGHNTVSWYQQALGQGPQFIFQYYREEENGRGNFPPRFSGLQFPNYSSELNVNALELDDSALYLCASSLTSDTDTQYFGPGTRLTVL.

V is TRBV28 and J is TRBJ1-5; weak D call: TRBD1 (6 bases). CDR3 length: 15 amino acids. Trimming removed 6 bases from V and 5 bases from J, with 17 bases in between. The germline CDR1 and CDR2 sequences are MDHEN and SYDVKM. The CDR3 is CASSGGTRAHQPQHF. The CDR3 nucleotides are TGTGCCAGCAGCGGGGGCACGCGGGCCCATCAGCCCCAGCATTTT.

The chain combines TRBV30 with TRBJ2-3, with unresolved D. Germline CDR1 GTSNPN, CDR2 SVGIG (reference sequence). V was shortened by 8 bases and J by 5 bases, with 20 bases between the two germline ends. The length of the CDR3 is 14 residues. The CDR3 loop is CAGELAKWLDTQYF. CDR3 nucleotide sequence: TGTGCCGGCGAACTGGCTAAGTGGTTAGATACGCAGTATTTT.

Of note for this clone: Within the sample, other DNA sequences also encode this same CDR3. This chain uses TRBV6-5 with TRBJ2-1; D remains ambiguous. Germline-derived CDR1 and CDR2 are MNHEY and SVGAGI. The CDR3 totals 11 residues. Trimming pared 1 base from V and 7 bases from J, leaving 2 bases between. The CDR3 nucleotides read TGTGCCAGCAGTTACTTGAATGAGCAGTTCTTC. This sequence encodes CASSYLNEQFF.

The chain combines TRBV19 with TRBJ1-1; D unclear. This CDR3 region has 14 residues. Germline V gene lookup returns CDR1 LNHDA and CDR2 SQIVND (reference sequence). Between the trimmed V and J ends, which lost 6 bases and 3 bases, there was a span of 14 bases. The CDR3 loop is CASSRKTPDTEAFF. The CDR3 region has the DNA TGTGCCAGTAGCCGAAAAACCCCGGACACTGAAGCTTTCTTT.

The rearrangement joins TRBV19 to TRBJ2-7; D is ambiguous. The germline gives CDR1 LNHDA, CDR2 SQIVND (reference sequence). Trimming took off 5 bases at V and 5 bases at J, with 10 bases between the two ends. There are 12 residues in the CDR3. The CDR3 sequence is CASSPRADEQYF. For the CDR3, the DNA is TGTGCCAGTAGTCCCCGCGCTGACGAGCAGTACTTC.

The chain carries TRBV29-1 and TRBJ2-6; 7 bases are shared with TRBD1. V lost 3 bases, J lost 3 bases, and 2 bases stayed unmatched. Germline V gene data show CDR1 as SQVTM and CDR2 as ANQGSEA. The CDR3 spans 14 residues. In DNA form, the CDR3 reads TGCAGCGTTGATCCAGGGGGTGGGGCCAACGTCCTGACTTTC. Encoded protein: CSVDPGGGANVLTF.

The gene calls are TRBV9 and TRBJ2-3; D gene unclear. Germline CDR1 reads SGDLS; CDR2 reads YYNGEE. Trimming pared 0 bases from V and 5 bases from J, leaving 7 bases between. The CDR3 runs to 13 residues. The DNA of the CDR3 is TGTGCCAGCAGCGTAGGGCTAGTAGATACGCAGTATTTT. Translation gives CASSVGLVDTQYF.

The rearrangement uses TRBV6-6 and TRBJ2-5; 8 bases line up with TRBD1. CDR1 MNHNY and CDR2 SVGAGI come from the germline V gene (reference sequence). The V gene end was trimmed by 6 bases and the J gene end by 1 base; junction bases not matched to a gene: 4. This CDR3 has 14 residues. The CDR3 bases are TGTGCCAGCAGCCCCGACAGGGGCCAAGAGACCCAGTACTTC. Residues: CASSPDRGQETQYF.

This clone was observed a single time. CDR3 amino acids: CASSPGGTATGELFF. Here the CDR3 DNA reads TGTGCCAGCAGCCCTGGCGGGACGGCCACCGGGGAGCTGTTTTTT. The chain couples TRBV5-6 to TRBJ2-2, with D perhaps TRBD2 (6 bases). Germline CDR1 and CDR2: SGHDT and YYEEEE. This CDR3 is 15 amino acids long. The V end lost 4 bases, the J end lost 4 bases, and 14 bases lay between the germline ends.

This sequence joins TRBV27 and TRBJ2-1, with TRBD2 matching over 8 bases. The V segment lost 6 bases and the J segment 9 bases; nucleotides outside the gene matches: 7. This CDR3 spans 13 amino acids. Germline loops: CDR1 MNHEY, CDR2 SMNVEV (reference sequence). CDR3: CASRPPLAVEQFF. The CDR3 nucleotides are TGTGCCAGCAGACCCCCACTAGCGGTTGAGCAGTTCTTC.

The V and J genes are TRBV5-1 and TRBJ2-7, with TRBD2 matching 10 bases. V shed 3 bases, J shed 7 bases, and the junction held 10 bases outside the gene matches. The CDR3 consists of 15 residues. The germline CDR1 and CDR2 sequences are SGHRS and YFSETQ. The CDR3, as DNA: TGCGCCAGCAGCTACTCCGGGACTAGCGAAGGGGAGCAGTACTTC. This codes for CASSYSGTSEGEQYF.

The rearrangement joins TRBV15 to TRBJ2-1; 8 nucleotides align to TRBD2. Per germline, CDR1 LNHNV and CDR2 YYDKDF (reference sequence). Trimming removed 0 bases from V and 5 bases from J; junction bases left unmatched: 6. CDR3 length: 16 residues. The CDR3 is CATSRDRSSGHNEQFF. The CDR3 nucleotides read TGTGCCACCAGCAGAGATCGGTCTAGCGGGCACAATGAGCAGTTCTTC.

The V and J genes are TRBV4-2 and TRBJ2-1; 16 nucleotides line up with TRBD2. The CDR3 contains 17 residues. V lost 2 bases and J lost 8; bases outside the gene matches: 6. CDR1 is LGHNA, CDR2 YNFKEQ, per germline. Here the CDR3 DNA reads TGTGCCAGCAGCCAATCGGGACTAGCGGGGGGGGGTTATGAGCAGTTCTTC. It specifies CASSQSGLAGGGYEQFF.

J is TRBJ2-4 and V is TRBV28; D unclear. The V end lost 1 base, the J end lost 4 bases, and 5 bases lay between the germline ends. This CDR3 has 13 amino acids. The germline CDR1 and CDR2 sequences are MDHEN and SYDVKM. This CDR3 reads CASSLSYKNIQYF. The DNA of the CDR3 is TGTGCCAGCAGTTTATCGTATAAAAACATTCAGTACTTC.

The DNA of the CDR3 is TGTGCCAGCAGCATGGGACAGATCGGGGAGCTGTTTTTT. Residues: CASSMGQIGELFF. The chain recombines TRBV7-2 with TRBJ2-2; 7 positions agree with TRBD1. The V gene end was trimmed by 5 bases and the J gene end by 7 bases; junction bases not matched to a gene: 4. This CDR3 comprises 13 residues. Germline-derived CDR1 and CDR2 are SGHTA and FQGNSA.

The chain employs TRBV18 and TRBJ2-1; D is tentatively TRBD1 or TRBD2 (5 bases each). Trimming removed 2 bases at V and 8 bases at J, with 10 bases between. CDR1 is KGHSH and CDR2 is LQKENI in the germline V gene. The CDR3 sequence is 13 residues long. This CDR3 reads CASSPGTRDEQFF. CDR3 coding DNA: TGTGCCAGCTCACCAGGGACCCGGGATGAGCAGTTCTTC.

This chain links TRBV21-1 with TRBJ2-2; the tabulated D call, TRBD2, remains unverified against the DNA. TRBV21-1 is tagged as a pseudogene. The CDR3 consists of 17 residues. The CDR3 nucleotides read TGTGCCAGCAGTCCTGCCCCAGCGGTGTCGAACACCGGGGAGCTGTTTTTT. Protein sequence: CASSPAPAVSNTGELFF.

The V gene is TRBV4-2, the J gene TRBJ2-7; D might be TRBD1 (6 bases). Germline values: CDR1 LGHNA, CDR2 YNFKEQ. This CDR3 is built from 14 residues. With 3 bases removed from V and 6 bases from J, the gap between germline ends came to 15 bases. This CDR3 reads CASSQVPPGAEQYF. CDR3 in DNA: TGTGCCAGCAGCCAGGTACCTCCAGGGGCCGAGCAGTACTTC.

This rearrangement joins TRBV21-1 to TRBJ2-3; the table's TRBD2 call for D was not verified on the DNA. TRBV21-1 is a known pseudogene. The CDR3 sequence is 15 residues long. The DNA for the CDR3 is TGTGCCAGCAGATTAGGCGGGAGAGGAGTAGATACGCAGTATTTT. It is translated as CASRLGGRGVDTQYF.

This clone was counted a single time. The genes are TRBV25-1 and TRBJ1-4, with D unresolved. Trimming removed 2 bases at V and 10 bases at J, with 17 bases between. Germline CDR1 MGHDK, CDR2 SYGVNS. This CDR3 spans 15 amino acids. CDR3 DNA: TGTGCCAGCAGTGAACGCATTTTACAACAAGTAAAACTGTTTTTT. Protein: CASSERILQQVKLFF.